One T cell receptor (beta chain) is described in this entry. The antigen it binds to is not known. Nothing much larger sits one base from this clone, and base qualities are not available. The method behind the library was the immunoSEQ multiplex PCR assay. Not all clones reach the TCRdb copy of this immuneACCESS table, which keeps in-frame sequences only. Checked studies attribute under half of the gap to unresolved V genes and leave the rest unexplained. The sample table records about 44,000 clones; about 96% of these occur just once. The leading ten clones occupy roughly 1% of the sample. The trim is 7 bases for V and 7 bases for J, with a gap of 35 bases between the germline ends. Sequences SQVTM (CDR1) and ANQGSEA (CDR2) are obtained from the germline V gene. The CDR3, cysteine through phenylalanine, is 19 amino acids long. Left in the record is the CDR3 DNA by itself, 57 bases read in frame from the first base.

These data originate in a study of T cell changes during pregnancy in multiple sclerosis (dated by TCRdb to about 2019). With respect to the entire study: The study examined how the T cell repertoire changed over the course of pregnancy in women with multiple sclerosis.

This TCR came from a female donor with multiple sclerosis, enrolled in a pregnancy study. The sample was peripheral blood, taken in the second trimester of pregnancy. Recombination connected TRBV29-1 to TRBJ2-1, with TRBD1 as a weak D call on 6 bases. The nucleotide sequence is given as TGCAGCGGCAAAAAAGGGGTGGGGGCCGGAGTGGGGCGACGAAATGAGCAGTTCTTC. The encoded protein is CSGKKGVGAGVGRRNEQFF.